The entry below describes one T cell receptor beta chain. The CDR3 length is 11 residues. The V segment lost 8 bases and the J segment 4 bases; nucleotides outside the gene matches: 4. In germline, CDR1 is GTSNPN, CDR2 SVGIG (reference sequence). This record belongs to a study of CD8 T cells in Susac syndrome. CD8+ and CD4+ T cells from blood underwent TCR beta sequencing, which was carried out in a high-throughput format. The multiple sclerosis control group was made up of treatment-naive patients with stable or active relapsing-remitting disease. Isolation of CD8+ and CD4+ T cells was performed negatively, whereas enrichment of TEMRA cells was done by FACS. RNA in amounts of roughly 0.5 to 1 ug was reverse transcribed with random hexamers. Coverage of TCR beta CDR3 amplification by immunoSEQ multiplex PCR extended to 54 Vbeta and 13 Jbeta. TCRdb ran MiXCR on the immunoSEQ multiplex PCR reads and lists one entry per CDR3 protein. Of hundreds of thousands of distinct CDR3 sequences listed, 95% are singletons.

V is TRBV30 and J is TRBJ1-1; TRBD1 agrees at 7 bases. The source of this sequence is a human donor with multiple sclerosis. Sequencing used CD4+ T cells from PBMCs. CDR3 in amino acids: CATTGFTEAFF. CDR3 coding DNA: TGTGCCACGACAGGGTTCACTGAAGCTTTCTTT.